This is a list of T cell receptor beta chains from one sample in a study of blood T cell repertoires in COVID-19. Method: immunoSEQ multiplex PCR; TCRdb's copy keeps in-frame clones and lacks some. This repertoire shows some 200,000 clones, about nine tenths found once; its top ten account for 7% to 8.5%. The sequencing input was PBMCs or T cells enriched from blood (not recorded which). The receptors were gathered from a man aged 25 to 40 in a cohort exposed to, infected with or recovered from COVID-19 (not recorded which). Each CDR3 is given with its conserved first and last residue. Fields, in order: clone size, V gene, CDR3 protein. The size of a clone is reported for some rows only, either as once, few or many, or as a class for expanded clones.

clone size: few
V gene: TRBV3-1/TRBV3-2
CDR3 protein: CASSQGQGTGGLDSPLHF

clone size: .
V gene: TRBV5-1
CDR3 protein: CASSLAQGSLGGYTF

clone size: .
V gene: TRBV9
CDR3 protein: CASSETGSSSYEQYF

clone size: .
V gene: TRBV6-5
CDR3 protein: CASSYPGVPEQFF

clone size: .
V gene: TRBV7-6
CDR3 protein: CASSIGTSGTGELFF

clone size: .
V gene: TRBV27
CDR3 protein: CASSLSGGANTGELFF

clone size: .
V gene: TRBV9
CDR3 protein: CASSDPSGGESEAFF

clone size: .
V gene: TRBV28
CDR3 protein: CASSLHSPTGNYGYTF

clone size: many
V gene: TRBV28
CDR3 protein: CASSPGGRYEQYF

clone size: .
V gene: TRBV18
CDR3 protein: CASSRTGGLNYGYTF

clone size: .
V gene: TRBV5-8
CDR3 protein: CASSTMTFQPQHF

clone size: .
V gene: TRBV7-2
CDR3 protein: CASSSRVTTNTEAFF

clone size: .
V gene: TRBV28
CDR3 protein: CASSLGLYRDSTYEQYF

clone size: .
V gene: TRBV24-1
CDR3 protein: CATSDPNPGTGAYNEQFF

clone size: .
V gene: TRBV7-9
CDR3 protein: CASSLGQDGQPQHF

clone size: .
V gene: TRBV7-9
CDR3 protein: CASSPTSGMYNEQFF

clone size: .
V gene: TRBV9
CDR3 protein: CASSAGQGVSHYGYTF

clone size: .
V gene: TRBV27
CDR3 protein: CASRGGHSSYTF

clone size: .
V gene: TRBV5-4
CDR3 protein: CASSYRDTDQYF

clone size: .
V gene: TRBV5-4
CDR3 protein: CASSYGTVQYF

clone size: few
V gene: TRBV28
CDR3 protein: CASSRPGQVNEKLFF

clone size: .
V gene: TRBV4-2
CDR3 protein: CASSKGLAGGEVYEQYF

clone size: .
V gene: TRBV2
CDR3 protein: CASAEEVIGELFF

clone size: .
V gene: TRBV7-2
CDR3 protein: CASSRGGGGIDTQYF

clone size: .
V gene: TRBV4-3
CDR3 protein: CASSQDWGLAVPYEQYF

clone size: .
V gene: TRBV7-3
CDR3 protein: CASSLSPQDTQYF

clone size: .
V gene: TRBV27
CDR3 protein: CASSLFATGPGELFF